The rows below give T cell receptor beta chains drawn from one sample of a study of monozygotic twins with inflammatory bowel disease. TCRdb re-analyzed the 5' RACE reads; it lists each CDR3 protein once, without DNA. In all, the sample yields some 400,000 distinct CDR3 sequences. Sample: blood. Receptor source: a human donor with ulcerative colitis or Crohn's disease, or a healthy co-twin of an affected twin (not recorded which). Each CDR3 is given with its conserved first and last residue. Fields, in order: V gene, J gene, CDR3 protein.

v_call: TRBV12-3/TRBV12-4
j_call: TRBJ1-3
cdr3_aa: CASSVAGGTGNTIYF

v_call: TRBV19
j_call: TRBJ2-5
cdr3_aa: CASSSRTSAGETQYF

v_call: TRBV5-1
j_call: TRBJ2-1
cdr3_aa: CASSLIGESYNEQFF

v_call: TRBV29-1
j_call: TRBJ2-7
cdr3_aa: CSVGLGSSYEQYF

v_call: TRBV7-3
j_call: TRBJ2-5
cdr3_aa: CASSSRDTGSSQYF

v_call: TRBV9
j_call: TRBJ2-3
cdr3_aa: CASSALGGSTDTQYF

v_call: TRBV20-1
j_call: TRBJ2-1
cdr3_aa: CSARPLDSEQFF

v_call: TRBV27
j_call: TRBJ1-5
cdr3_aa: CASSSTPGTNQPQHF

v_call: TRBV7-2
j_call: TRBJ2-2
cdr3_aa: CASSSGLTSNTGELFF

v_call: TRBV27
j_call: TRBJ2-2
cdr3_aa: CASRSGAGDVLGGELFF

v_call: TRBV12-3/TRBV12-4
j_call: TRBJ2-2
cdr3_aa: CASSRTGGWTGELFF

v_call: TRBV5-1
j_call: TRBJ2-1
cdr3_aa: CASSLVTLAGGPPEFF

v_call: TRBV2
j_call: TRBJ2-1
cdr3_aa: CASQAGSLAGIDEQFF

v_call: TRBV20-1
j_call: TRBJ1-1
cdr3_aa: CSARAFSGGLWEAFF

v_call: TRBV7-6
j_call: TRBJ1-4
cdr3_aa: CASSPYRGPNEKLFF

v_call: TRBV20-1
j_call: TRBJ1-3
cdr3_aa: CSAGTFDYTIYF

v_call: TRBV20-1
j_call: TRBJ2-5
cdr3_aa: CSAIRTGSETQYF

v_call: TRBV5-4
j_call: TRBJ1-2
cdr3_aa: CASRMGVGGYTF

v_call: TRBV9
j_call: TRBJ2-7
cdr3_aa: CASSVTGLGEQYF

v_call: TRBV30
j_call: TRBJ1-2
cdr3_aa: CAWNLGSLNYGYTF

v_call: TRBV5-1
j_call: TRBJ1-2
cdr3_aa: CASSWETLGIYTF

v_call: TRBV12-3/TRBV12-4
j_call: TRBJ2-7
cdr3_aa: CASSLALLAGVSYEQYF

v_call: TRBV12-3/TRBV12-4
j_call: TRBJ2-1
cdr3_aa: CASSLFSRVSGLGEQFF

v_call: TRBV20-1
j_call: TRBJ1-2
cdr3_aa: CSAKATGNYGYTF

v_call: TRBV6-6
j_call: TRBJ1-5
cdr3_aa: CASTRGESNQPQHF

v_call: TRBV7-9
j_call: TRBJ2-7
cdr3_aa: CASSPTSGLEQYF

v_call: TRBV5-6
j_call: TRBJ1-2
cdr3_aa: CASTKQGAGYGYTF

v_call: TRBV6-2/TRBV6-3
j_call: TRBJ1-5
cdr3_aa: CASSGTGTLGQPQHF

v_call: TRBV6-5
j_call: TRBJ1-3
cdr3_aa: CASSYSTTGAGNTIYF

v_call: TRBV27
j_call: TRBJ1-1
cdr3_aa: CASSLLGGSWAFF

v_call: TRBV11-2
j_call: TRBJ1-3
cdr3_aa: CASSSMLLSGNTIYF

v_call: TRBV7-2
j_call: TRBJ2-3
cdr3_aa: CASSNSRHTDTQYF

v_call: TRBV29-1
j_call: TRBJ1-4
cdr3_aa: CSVEDISATNEKLFF

v_call: TRBV5-1
j_call: TRBJ2-7
cdr3_aa: CASSLDGQGSTYEQYF

v_call: TRBV12-3/TRBV12-4
j_call: TRBJ2-2
cdr3_aa: CASSLVGLADTWELFF

v_call: TRBV30
j_call: TRBJ1-5
cdr3_aa: CAWSIQSNQPQHF

v_call: TRBV14
j_call: TRBJ1-2
cdr3_aa: CASSQGLGDGYTF

v_call: TRBV7-2
j_call: TRBJ2-5
cdr3_aa: CASSSRRRGRETQYF

v_call: TRBV7-3
j_call: TRBJ1-6
cdr3_aa: CASSRGRGSPLHF

v_call: TRBV3-1
j_call: TRBJ2-1
cdr3_aa: CASSQDTSWEQFF

v_call: TRBV7-9
j_call: TRBJ2-5
cdr3_aa: CASSLIGLVETQYF

v_call: TRBV6-1
j_call: TRBJ1-2
cdr3_aa: CASTPFGANYGYTF

v_call: TRBV20-1
j_call: TRBJ2-7
cdr3_aa: CSARISAALYEQYF

v_call: TRBV7-2
j_call: TRBJ1-1
cdr3_aa: CASSFDRQTEAFF

v_call: TRBV11-2
j_call: TRBJ1-2
cdr3_aa: CASSHRAVENYGYTF

v_call: TRBV19
j_call: TRBJ1-2
cdr3_aa: CASSIAGTIWGYTF